The 24 T cell receptor beta chains presented below share a single source sample, sequenced in a study of Ad26.COV2.S vaccination and SARS-CoV-2 variants. The sample's treatment: roughly 19 received Ad26.COV2.S at low or high dose, single or two shots; about five received placebo; per-sample allocation not given. At day 63 after the first vaccine or placebo injection, samples were drawn. TCRdb keeps only in-frame clones here, not all; method: immunoSEQ multiplex PCR. The sample has 300,000 to 350,000 clones; around four fifths are singletons. The starting material was peripheral blood, obtained in a trial of Ad26.COV2.S vaccine versus placebo. The receptors were sampled from a person aged 18-60 years who received the Ad26.COV2.S COVID-19 vaccine or a placebo.

The chain joins TRBV29-1 to TRBJ2-5, with a tentative D call TRBD2 (5 bases). The V end was cut by 7 bases, the J end by 4 bases, with 22 bases between. CDR3 length: 15 amino acids. CDR1 SQVTM and CDR2 ANQGSEA come from the germline V gene. The CDR3 DNA sequence: TGCAGCGCCAACAAACCCGGAGCGACTATAGAGACCCAGTACTTC. Encoded protein: CSANKPGATIETQYF.

The rearrangement uses TRBV5-5 and TRBJ2-3; 15 positions match TRBD2. With V trimmed by 4 bases and J by 4 bases, 4 bases remained unmatched. The CDR3 sequence is 16 residues long. CDR1 SGHKS and CDR2 YYEKEE come from the germline V gene (reference sequence). CDR3 amino acids: CASSGWTSGGADTQYF. Written as DNA, the CDR3 is TGTGCCAGCAGCGGATGGACTAGCGGGGGGGCAGATACGCAGTATTTT. The full variable domain, in which reference TRBV5-5 and TRBJ2-3 provide the parts outside the CDR3, is DAGVTQSPTHLIKTRGQQVTLRCSPISGHKSVSWYQQVLGQGPQFIFQYYEKEERGRGNFPDRFSARQFPNYSSELNVNALLLGDSALYLCASSGWTSGGADTQYFGPGTRLTVL.

J is TRBJ2-1 and V is TRBV7-3, with a possible D match to TRBD1 (6 bases). The V end lost 0 bases, the J end lost 9 bases, and 12 bases lay between the germline ends. The CDR3 has 14 residues. Germline assignment: CDR1 SGHTA and CDR2 FQGTGA. The CDR3 here is CASSLTNTGTEQFF. The CDR3, as DNA: TGTGCCAGCAGCTTAACCAATACAGGGACTGAGCAGTTCTTC.

V is TRBV6-2 or TRBV6-3 and J is TRBJ1-1, with D possibly TRBD1 on 5 matching bases. The CDR3 contains 12 residues. V was trimmed by 0 bases and J by 10 bases, leaving 9 bases between them. Germline CDR1 and CDR2: MNHEY and SVGEGT. CDR3 coding DNA: TGTGCCAGCAGTTACTCGTGGGGGAGAGCTTTCTTT. This codes for CASSYSWGRAFF.

V usage is TRBV6-5 and J usage is TRBJ2-1; D tentatively reads TRBD1 or TRBD2 (6 bases each). Trimming removed 10 bases from V and 2 bases from J, with 12 bases in between. The germline CDR1 and CDR2 sequences are MNHEY and SVGAGI. CDR3 size: 13 residues. The CDR3 region has the DNA TGTGCCAACAGGGACTTGCCCTACAATGAGCAGTTCTTC. Its protein is CANRDLPYNEQFF.

For the CDR3, the DNA is TGTGCTAGTGGTCCGGACAGGGGAACGAACACTGAAGCTTTCTTT. Translated, it gives CASGPDRGTNTEAFF. V is TRBV12-5 and J is TRBJ1-1; 9 nucleotides match TRBD1. CDR3 length: 15 amino acids. Germline CDR1 reads LGHNT; CDR2 reads FRNRAP. J lost 1 base, V lost 5 bases, and 5 bases had no gene match. The variable domain in full, completed from reference TRBV12-5 and TRBJ1-1, reads DARVTQTPRHKVTEMGQEVTMRCQPILGHNTVFWYRQTMMQGLELLAYFRNRAPLDDSGMPKDRFSAEMPDATLATLKIQPSEPRDSAVYFCASGPDRGTNTEAFFGQGTRLTVV.

CDR3: CASSPLSGGGDEQFF. CDR3 nucleotide sequence: TGTGCCAGCAGCCCCCTATCGGGGGGAGGGGATGAGCAGTTCTTC. The chain is built from TRBV5-5 and TRBJ2-1; 7 bases are shared with TRBD2. The J segment lost 8 bases and the V segment lost 4 bases, leaving 12 bases of the junction unmatched. Germline V gives CDR1 SGHKS, CDR2 YYEKEE (reference sequence). The CDR3 contains 15 residues.

The chain joins TRBV2 to TRBJ1-1; D perhaps matches TRBD1 (5 bases). Germline lookup yields CDR1 SNHLY and CDR2 FYNNEI. The CDR3 runs 16 residues. With 5 bases removed from V and 3 bases from J, the gap between germline ends came to 19 bases. CDR3 region: CASSLGRDRSYTEAFF. For the CDR3, the DNA is TGTGCCAGCAGTCTCGGACGGGACCGTTCGTACACTGAAGCTTTCTTT.

The chain employs TRBV5-3 and TRBJ1-2, with D unresolved. TRBV5-3 is an ORF for which the function is uncertain. The length of the CDR3 is 15 residues. The germline V and J ends were trimmed by 4 bases and 2 bases, with 15 bases remaining between them. CDR3 protein: CARSRIFQENYGYTF. CDR3 nucleotide sequence: TGTGCCAGAAGCCGGATCTTTCAGGAGAACTATGGCTACACCTTC.

The CDR3 DNA is TGTGCCAGCAGCCGCGACAGCCTCTCTGGAAACACCATATATTTT. It codes for CASSRDSLSGNTIYF. This chain joins TRBV5-4 and TRBJ1-3; D possibly corresponds to TRBD1 (5 bases). The germline CDR1 and CDR2 sequences are SGHNT and YYREEE (reference sequence). The CDR3 covers 15 residues. V was pared by 4 bases and J by 0 bases, with 11 bases between.

The V and J genes are TRBV19 and TRBJ2-4; no definite D call. The V gene lost 3 bases and the J gene lost 6 bases, with 18 bases spanning the gap. This CDR3 comprises 16 residues. Germline CDR1 reads LNHDA; CDR2 reads SQIVND (reference sequence). This CDR3 reads CASSIPRSLGRNIQYF. CDR3 nucleotides: TGTGCCAGTAGTATTCCTAGGTCGCTTGGTAGAAACATTCAGTACTTC.

The chain employs TRBV4-1 and TRBJ2-4; no clear D. The germline V gene has CDR1 MGHRA and CDR2 YSYEKL. V lost 4 bases, J lost 0 bases, and 10 bases lay in between. The CDR3 covers 15 residues. CDR3 loop: CASSLLDLAKNIQYF. The CDR3 DNA reads as TGCGCCAGCAGCCTTCTTGATCTAGCCAAAAACATTCAGTACTTC.

The chain uses TRBV11-2 and TRBJ2-2; possible D gene TRBD1, 6 bases. This CDR3 comprises 15 residues. Germline CDR1 and CDR2: SGHAT and FQNNGV. The V end was cut by 7 bases, the J end by 3 bases, with 15 bases between. The CDR3 spells CASTLLQGYTGELFF. The CDR3 region has the DNA TGTGCCAGCACCCTGCTACAGGGATACACCGGGGAGCTGTTTTTT. The whole variable domain, filled in from reference TRBV11-2 and TRBJ2-2, reads EAGVAQSPRYKIIEKRQSVAFWCNPISGHATLYWYQQILGQGPKLLIQFQNNGVVDDSQLPKDRFSAERLKGVDSTLKIQPAKLEDSAVYLCASTLLQGYTGELFFGEGSRLTVL.

The chain couples TRBV7-6 to TRBJ2-7; 7 bases fit TRBD1. CDR3 length equals 14 residues. Trimming at V came to 5 bases and at J to 3 bases, leaving 7 bases not matched to a gene. Germline loops: CDR1 SGHVS, CDR2 FNYEAQ. Here the CDR3 reads CASSPRDRHYEQYF. DNA for the CDR3: TGTGCCAGCAGCCCCCGGGACAGACACTACGAGCAGTACTTC.

This chain uses TRBV7-3 with TRBJ2-1; 9 bases agree with TRBD1. Germline V gene sequence: CDR1 SGHTA, CDR2 FQGTGA. V gave up 3 bases and J gave up 6 bases; unmatched junction bases: 3. The CDR3 is made up of 14 amino acids. DNA of the CDR3: TGTGCCAGCAGCTTCCGGGACAGGGTCAATGAGCAGTTCTTC. Its translation is CASSFRDRVNEQFF.

This clone was recorded once. This chain connects TRBV7-2 to TRBJ1-1, with 10 bases aligning to TRBD1. The CDR3 sequence is 14 residues long. V trimming: 6 bases; J trimming: 8 bases; junction bases outside the gene matches: 9. Per the germline V gene, CDR1 is SGHTA and CDR2 is FQGNSA. The CDR3 DNA reads as TGTGCCAGCAGTCGGACAGGGGGGCTTTCCGAAGCTTTCTTT. Translating it yields CASSRTGGLSEAFF. Using reference TRBV7-2 and TRBJ1-1 for the parts outside the CDR3, the full variable domain is GAGVSQSPSNKVTEKGKDVELRCDPISGHTALYWYRQSLGQGLEFLIYFQGNSAPDKSGLPSDRFSAERTGGSVSTLTIQRTQQEDSAVYLCASSRTGGLSEAFFGQGTRLTVV.

The chain recombines TRBV4-2 with TRBJ2-3; tentative D call: TRBD2 (7 bases). The CDR3 consists of 16 residues. With 0 bases removed from V and 2 bases from J, the gap between germline ends came to 12 bases. In germline, CDR1 is LGHNA, CDR2 YNFKEQ. CDR3: CASSQDVGGHTDTQYF. The CDR3 DNA reads TGTGCCAGCAGCCAAGATGTCGGGGGGCACACAGATACGCAGTATTTT.

This clone was detected once. The chain has TRBV24-1 and TRBJ1-2, with D possibly being TRBD1 (5 bases). CDR3 length equals 13 residues. Germline CDR1 and CDR2: KGHDR and SFDVKD. V was cut by 6 bases and J by 5 bases, with 12 bases left in between. In DNA, the CDR3 is TGTGCCACCAGTCGAGCAGGGTCATATGGCTACACCTTC. Amino acid sequence: CATSRAGSYGYTF.

The chain is built from TRBV6-5 and TRBJ2-5, with D unclear. V dropped 11 bases and J dropped 2 bases, with 12 bases sitting between them. This CDR3 region has 12 residues. Germline loops: CDR1 MNHEY, CDR2 SVGAGI. DNA of the CDR3: TGTGCCTCCCGACACACGCAAGAGACCCAGTACTTC. It codes for CASRHTQETQYF.

This chain links TRBV7-9 with TRBJ1-2; tentative D call: TRBD1 (5 bases). V lost 1 base to trimming and J lost 8 bases, with 11 bases between them. Germline loops: CDR1 SEHNR, CDR2 FQNEAQ (reference sequence). The CDR3 totals 13 residues. CDR3 DNA sequence: TGTGCCAGCAGCTTAGAAGGACAAGTAGGCTACACCTTC. It specifies CASSLEGQVGYTF.

The V call is TRBV11-3, the J call TRBJ2-2, with D unclear. Trimming shortened V by 5 bases and J by 6 bases, and 10 bases separated the two germline ends. Germline V gene sequence: CDR1 SGHNT, CDR2 YENEEA. The CDR3 runs 13 residues. The CDR3 DNA reads TGTGCCAGCAGCCGAAAAACCGCCGGGGAGCTGTTTTTT. This sequence encodes CASSRKTAGELFF.

The chain employs TRBV12-3 or TRBV12-4 and TRBJ1-2, with D possibly matching TRBD1 (6 bases). The CDR3 extends over 13 amino acids. V lost 5 bases and J lost 6, with 13 bases in between. CDR3 loop: CASSPQGSDGYTF. CDR3 DNA sequence: TGTGCCAGCAGTCCCCAGGGGTCCGATGGCTACACCTTC.

This chain uses TRBV5-1 with TRBJ2-3; D call uncertain. The CDR3 extends over 14 amino acids. From germline, CDR1 is SGHRS and CDR2 YFSETQ. Trimming removed 2 bases at V and 2 bases at J, with 9 bases between. The CDR3 DNA follows: TGCGCCAGCAGCTTCAGACTTTCCACAGATACGCAGTATTTT. As protein: CASSFRLSTDTQYF.

In this sample, this clone turned up once. The rearrangement links TRBV3-1 (or the pseudogene TRBV3-2) to TRBJ2-2; D not resolved. Germline V lookup: CDR1 LGHDT, CDR2 YNNKEL (reference sequence). The CDR3 is 12 amino acids. The ends were cut back, 0 bases at V and 9 bases at J, with 5 bases in the middle. CDR3 sequence: CASSQDLRELFF. In DNA form, the CDR3 reads TGTGCCAGCAGCCAAGATCTCCGGGAGCTGTTTTTT.